The 30 T cell receptor beta chains below come from one sample, sequenced in a study of cytomegalovirus exposure and HLA in healthy donors. The PCR made use of 60 Vbeta and 13 Jbeta primers. TCRdb's table, derived via immunoSEQ multiplex PCR, lists solely in-frame clones and lacks some. The data contain approximately 120,000 clones, around 80% of them seen just once; the ten biggest clones take up 0.95% to 1.5%. Material for sequencing was PBMCs. Receptor source: a female donor in good health and CMV-seronegative.

The V gene is TRBV2, the J gene TRBJ1-6; TRBD1 matches 8 bases. V shed 6 bases, J shed 10 bases, and the junction held 8 bases outside the gene matches. The germline V gene encodes CDR1 SNHLY and CDR2 FYNNEI. This CDR3 region has 14 residues. The CDR3 reads CASSVDRAISPLHF. The CDR3 DNA sequence: TGTGCCAGCAGCGTGGACAGGGCGATCTCACCCCTCCACTTT.

This clone came up once. This chain joins TRBV15 and TRBJ1-3; 11 nucleotides match TRBD1. CDR1 and CDR2 (germline): LNHNV, YYDKDF (reference sequence). This CDR3 is 15 amino acids long. After removal of 5 bases from V and 8 bases from J, the junction contained 8 bases not matched to a gene. This CDR3 reads CATSPRDRGFDTIYF. The CDR3 DNA sequence: TGTGCCACCAGCCCAAGGGACAGGGGGTTTGACACCATATATTTT.

The CDR3 region is CASSYLQGNPGNTIYF. CDR3 sequence (DNA): TGTGCCAGCAGCTACCTACAGGGGAACCCTGGAAACACCATATATTTT. This rearrangement joins TRBV5-6 to TRBJ1-3, with 7 bases identical to TRBD1. Germline V gene sequence: CDR1 SGHDT, CDR2 YYEEEE. The CDR3 extends over 16 amino acids. V lost 3 bases to trimming and J lost 2 bases; unmatched junction nucleotides: 8.

The chain joins TRBV11-2 to TRBJ2-1, with 8 bases matching TRBD1. The germline V gene encodes CDR1 SGHAT and CDR2 FQNNGV. The CDR3 extends over 12 amino acids. V was clipped by 4 bases and J by 12 bases; unmatched bases: 5. In DNA form, the CDR3 reads TGTGCCAGCAGCTCGACCGGGACAGGGCAGTTCTTC. It yields the protein CASSSTGTGQFF.

The V call is TRBV7-8, the J call TRBJ2-7, with 14 bases lining up with TRBD2. V lost 10 bases to trimming and J lost 5 bases; unmatched junction nucleotides: 10. The CDR3 consists of 15 residues. Germline CDR1 and CDR2: SGHVS and FQNEAQ. The CDR3: CATRGLAGDYNEQYF. In DNA, the CDR3 is TGTGCCACCCGGGGACTAGCGGGGGACTATAACGAGCAGTACTTC.

The chain combines TRBV6-1 with TRBJ2-6; D is perhaps TRBD1 (5 bases). Germline V gene lookup returns CDR1 MNHNS and CDR2 SASEGT. The CDR3 covers 18 residues. V gave up 3 bases and J gave up 2 bases, with 17 bases separating them. The DNA of the CDR3 is TGTGCCAGCAGTGACCTCATTTTGAGCAGGGCTGGGGCCAACGTCCTGACTTTC. The encoded protein is CASSDLILSRAGANVLTF.

The chain has TRBV30 and TRBJ1-1; D unresolved. Per the germline V gene, CDR1 is GTSNPN and CDR2 is SVGIG (reference sequence). The CDR3 has 13 amino acids. Trimming cost V 0 bases and J 0 bases, with 5 bases left between them. The CDR3 sequence is CAWSVRLNTEAFF. The CDR3 DNA reads as TGTGCCTGGAGTGTTCGGTTGAACACTGAAGCTTTCTTT. The complete variable domain, with remaining parts taken from reference TRBV30 and TRBJ1-1, reads SQTIHQWPATLVQPVGSPLSLECTVEGTSNPNLYWYRQAAGRGLQLLFYSVGIGQISSEVPQNLSASRPQDRQFILSSKKLLLSDSGFYLCAWSVRLNTEAFFGQGTRLTVV.

The chain recombines TRBV25-1 with TRBJ2-3, with a tentative D call TRBD1 (6 bases). Germline CDR1 reads MGHDK; CDR2 reads SYGVNS. The V end lost 2 bases, the J end lost 6 bases, and 9 bases lay between the germline ends. This CDR3 has 13 residues. The CDR3 loop is CASSEGGGDTQYF. CDR3 nucleotides: TGTGCCAGCAGTGAAGGGGGCGGGGATACGCAGTATTTT.

The chain has TRBV6-5 and TRBJ2-5; D is perhaps TRBD1 (5 bases). V shed 6 bases and J shed 5 bases, with 13 bases lying between them. The CDR3 sequence is 13 residues long. CDR1 is MNHEY, CDR2 SVGAGI, per germline. The CDR3 bases are TGTGCCAGCAGCGAGCTGGGGCAGGAGACCCAGTACTTC. It specifies CASSELGQETQYF.

The chain couples TRBV5-1 to TRBJ2-5; 7 bases are a match to TRBD2. V shed 0 bases and J 4 bases; nucleotides not matched to a gene: 12. Germline V gene lookup returns CDR1 SGHRS and CDR2 YFSETQ. The CDR3 totals 17 residues. The CDR3 loop reads CASSLGRPAGPGETQYF. The CDR3 bases are TGCGCCAGCAGCTTGGGTCGGCCAGCGGGGCCTGGAGAGACCCAGTACTTC.

The gene calls are TRBV15 and TRBJ2-1; D is unresolved. The V end was cut by 1 base, the J end by 4 bases, with 11 bases between. CDR3 length: 15 residues. Germline V gives CDR1 LNHNV, CDR2 YYDKDF (reference sequence). The CDR3 protein is CATSRVRQAYNEQFF. The CDR3 DNA is TGTGCCACCAGCAGAGTCCGTCAGGCGTACAATGAGCAGTTCTTC.

The V and J genes are TRBV7-9 and TRBJ2-1, with TRBD1 matching 8 bases. The CDR3 is made up of 14 amino acids. V trimming: 6 bases; J trimming: 5 bases; junction bases outside the gene matches: 6. The germline gives CDR1 SEHNR, CDR2 FQNEAQ (reference sequence). CDR3 DNA: TGTGCCAGCAGGAACACAGGGGGACACAATGAGCAGTTCTTC. This gives the protein CASRNTGGHNEQFF.

The chain is built from TRBV19 and TRBJ2-1, with 7 bases fitting TRBD2. This CDR3 has 15 residues. The V gene's germline CDR1 is LNHDA and CDR2 SQIVND (reference sequence). The trim removed 3 bases at V and 12 bases at J, leaving 14 bases unmatched. The DNA for the CDR3 is TGTGCCAGTAGTATTGGGGGGAGGGCGGTGTATGGGCAGTTCTTC. It codes for CASSIGGRAVYGQFF.

The genes are TRBV5-1 and TRBJ2-3, with no clear D. CDR1 is SGHRS and CDR2 is YFSETQ in the germline V gene. V lost 0 bases and J 2 bases, leaving 7 bases between the germline ends. The length of the CDR3 is 14 residues. The CDR3 DNA reads as TGCGCCAGCAGCTTGGCCTATCACACAGATACGCAGTATTTT. Protein product: CASSLAYHTDTQYF.

This clone was detected only once. The chain has TRBV14 and TRBJ2-7; possible D gene TRBD2, 5 bases. The length of the CDR3 is 18 residues. Germline loops: CDR1 SGHDN, CDR2 FVKESK. V dropped 0 bases and J dropped 2 bases, with 20 bases sitting between them. The CDR3 nucleotides read TGTGCCAGCAGCCAAGATTGGAGGACCATTAATAGACCCTACGAGCAGTACTTC. Translation: CASSQDWRTINRPYEQYF.

This chain links TRBV7-2 with TRBJ1-6, with 7 positions matching TRBD1. Germline CDR1 reads SGHTA; CDR2 reads FQGNSA. The CDR3 contains 15 residues. The V and J ends lost 5 bases and 4 bases, in that order; junction bases with no gene match: 5. The CDR3 region is CASSGSGQYNSPLHF. The DNA for the CDR3 is TGTGCCAGCAGCGGATCGGGACAGTATAATTCACCCCTCCACTTT.

This clone was counted a few times. The chain recombines TRBV28 with TRBJ2-7; 8 bases are a match to TRBD1. The V gene end was trimmed by 7 bases and the J gene end by 3 bases; junction bases not matched to a gene: 8. The germline gives CDR1 MDHEN, CDR2 SYDVKM. The CDR3 spans 14 residues. CDR3 region: CASIETGAYYEQYF. CDR3 in DNA: TGTGCCAGCATCGAGACAGGGGCGTACTACGAGCAGTACTTC.

This chain uses TRBV7-9 with TRBJ2-5; 11 nucleotides align to TRBD2. With the DNA end fitting TRBJ2-7 better, the J assignment may be wrong. The germline CDR1 and CDR2 sequences are SEHNR and FQNEAQ (reference sequence). The CDR3 length is 15 residues. CDR3 sequence: CASSFASGGTYEQYF. The CDR3 bases are TGTGCCAGCAGCTTCGCTAGCGGGGGGACCTACGAGCAGTACTTC.

This chain links TRBV19 with TRBJ2-1; D remains unclear. CDR3 length: 14 amino acids. The V gene lost 3 bases and the J gene lost 5 bases, with 11 bases spanning the gap. Germline values: CDR1 LNHDA, CDR2 SQIVND (reference sequence). The CDR3: CASSIVRGNNEQFF. CDR3 nucleotide sequence: TGTGCCAGTAGTATCGTCAGAGGAAACAATGAGCAGTTCTTC.

The chain has TRBV28 and TRBJ2-1; 10 bases match TRBD2. Per the germline V gene, CDR1 is MDHEN and CDR2 is SYDVKM. V was clipped by 2 bases and J by 5 bases; unmatched bases: 6. This CDR3 contains 16 residues. The DNA for the CDR3 is TGTGCCAGCAGTTTAAGAGGACTAGCGGAGAACAATGAGCAGTTCTTC. As protein: CASSLRGLAENNEQFF.

Points on this clone: The junction departs from the called germline gene at one end, perhaps through a read error. The rearrangement links TRBV2 to TRBJ2-6; 11 nucleotides agree with TRBD1. CDR1 and CDR2 (germline): SNHLY, FYNNEI. The CDR3 is 18 amino acids. CDR3: CASSRTGGETSGANGLTF. CDR3 DNA: TGTGCCAGCAGTAGGACAGGGGGCGAAACCTCTGGGGCCAACGGCCTGACTTTC.

The V gene is TRBV7-2, the J gene TRBJ2-3; tentatively, D is TRBD2 (6 bases). V lost 1 base and J 8 bases, leaving 16 bases between the germline ends. Germline V gene data show CDR1 as SGHTA and CDR2 as FQGNSA. The CDR3 runs to 15 residues. CDR3 loop: CASSLVSGSSGTQYF. The CDR3 DNA reads as TGTGCCAGCAGCTTAGTCAGCGGGTCATCGGGTACGCAGTATTTT. Looking up the rest from reference TRBV7-2 and TRBJ2-3 gives the full variable domain: GAGVSQSPSNKVTEKGKDVELRCDPISGHTALYWYRQSLGQGLEFLIYFQGNSAPDKSGLPSDRFSAERTGGSVSTLTIQRTQQEDSAVYLCASSLVSGSSGTQYFGPGTRLTVL.

This clone turned up a few times. The gene calls are TRBV19 and TRBJ1-3; D not certain. V was trimmed by 9 bases and J by 0 bases, leaving 9 bases between them. The CDR3 has 13 residues. Looked up from germline, CDR1 is LNHDA and CDR2 is SQIVND (reference sequence). The CDR3 nucleotides are TGTGCCAGCAGGATCAGCTCTGGAAACACCATATATTTT. It specifies CASRISSGNTIYF.

The chain links TRBV30 to TRBJ2-5, with TRBD1 as a possible D gene (6 bases). V was trimmed by 0 bases and J by 9 bases, leaving 11 bases between them. The length of the CDR3 is 12 residues. Germline loops: CDR1 GTSNPN, CDR2 SVGIG (reference sequence). In DNA form, the CDR3 reads TGTGCCTGGAGTGTAAACAGGGCTGCCCAGTACTTC. Amino acid sequence: CAWSVNRAAQYF.

The chain recombines TRBV7-8 with TRBJ2-1; 8 nucleotides agree with TRBD2. The CDR3 is 16 amino acids. J was trimmed by 7 bases and V by 5 bases; bases with no gene match: 13. Germline CDR1 SGHVS, CDR2 FQNEAQ. The CDR3 sequence is CASSAQAGGPRNEQFF. In nucleotides, the CDR3 is TGTGCCAGCAGCGCCCAGGCGGGGGGCCCCAGGAATGAGCAGTTCTTC.

This chain joins TRBV6-6 and TRBJ2-5; D is unclear. Germline assignment: CDR1 MNHNY and CDR2 SVGAGI (reference sequence). The CDR3 runs to 12 residues. Trimming left V 6 bases short and J 1 base short, with 6 bases between. CDR3 DNA: TGTGCCAGCAGCCCATTCCAAGAGACCCAGTACTTC. It codes for CASSPFQETQYF.

This clone is a singleton in its sample. This chain links TRBV5-1 with TRBJ1-3; no clear D. The CDR3 contains 14 residues. In germline, CDR1 is SGHRS, CDR2 YFSETQ. Trimming cost V 2 bases and J 4 bases, with 10 bases left between them. The CDR3 loop reads CASSFGGRGNTIYF. CDR3 in DNA: TGCGCCAGCAGCTTTGGAGGGCGAGGAAACACCATATATTTT.

The table lists this clone with a count of one. The gene calls are TRBV4-2 and TRBJ1-2; 7 bases line up with TRBD1. CDR1 LGHNA and CDR2 YNFKEQ come from the germline V gene. The CDR3 totals 13 residues. Trimming cost V 3 bases and J 4 bases; bases outside gene matches: 2. CDR3 residues: CASSQWDSYGYTF. DNA of the CDR3: TGTGCCAGCAGCCAGTGGGACAGCTATGGCTACACCTTC.

The DNA of the CDR3 is TGTGCCAGCAGTTGGGGAGGGGCTCAGCCCCAGCATTTT. It codes for CASSWGGAQPQHF. The chain uses TRBV6-1 and TRBJ1-5; D is possibly TRBD1 (5 bases). V was shortened by 5 bases and J by 6 bases, with 11 bases between the two germline ends. The CDR3 has 13 residues. Per the germline V gene, CDR1 is MNHNS and CDR2 is SASEGT.

Only a few counts were recorded for this clone. For the CDR3, the DNA is TGTGCCAGCACCCCCCGCCCAGGGGGATCTCAGCCCCAGCATTTT. Its translation: CASTPRPGGSQPQHF. The chain couples TRBV5-5 to TRBJ1-5; 7 positions match TRBD1. The CDR3 spans 15 residues. The germline V gene has CDR1 SGHKS and CDR2 YYEKEE (reference sequence). The V segment lost 6 bases and the J segment 6 bases; nucleotides outside the gene matches: 12.